What follows are 21 T cell receptor beta chains derived from one specimen sequenced in a study of CD8+ T cells in alopecia areata. Lesional scalp tissue (obtained by punch biopsy) and peripheral blood were collected from alopecia areata patients. RNA extraction and reverse transcription yielded cDNA as sequencing template. Sequencing was performed with immunoSEQ multiplex PCR; in TCRdb, only in-frame clones are kept and a portion is missing. The table shows some 13,000 clones, with 60% occurring only once. Source material: skin. Receptors were obtained from a human donor with alopecia areata.

This clone was seen only once. The chain links TRBV29-1 to TRBJ2-1, with D tentatively TRBD1 (5 bases). This CDR3 spans 14 amino acids. Germline CDR1 SQVTM, CDR2 ANQGSEA. Deletions cut 7 bases from V and 3 bases from J, with 16 bases between. CDR3 residues: CSALTAAYYNEQFF. The CDR3 DNA reads TGCAGCGCCCTGACAGCTGCTTACTACAATGAGCAGTTCTTC.

This chain links TRBV7-2 with TRBJ2-3; D is unresolved. There are 15 residues in the CDR3. The V end lost 1 base, the J end lost 6 bases, and 14 bases lay between the germline ends. Germline V gene sequence: CDR1 SGHTA, CDR2 FQGNSA. The CDR3 nucleotides read TGTGCCAGCAGCTTAGGCCACAGCCCTCCGGATACGCAGTATTTT. This sequence encodes CASSLGHSPPDTQYF.

This rearrangement joins TRBV6-1 to TRBJ2-3; 7 bases are a match to TRBD1. Germline CDR1 MNHNS, CDR2 SASEGT. The CDR3 consists of 15 residues. V dropped 6 bases and J dropped 5; count of bases not matched to a gene: 11. In DNA form, the CDR3 reads TGTGCCAGCAGCCCCCGAGACAGGGTGATAGATACGCAGTATTTT. It codes for CASSPRDRVIDTQYF.

This chain joins TRBV7-2 and TRBJ2-7, with 11 nucleotides matching TRBD1. The CDR3 has 18 residues. Germline V gene sequence: CDR1 SGHTA, CDR2 FQGNSA. The junction had 17 bases not matched to a gene; V was cut back by 5 bases and J by 5 bases. The CDR3 region is CASSTTNIKDRGRNEQYF. The CDR3 region has the DNA TGTGCCAGCAGCACGACGAATATCAAGGACAGGGGGCGAAACGAGCAGTACTTC.

The chain joins TRBV7-9 to TRBJ1-1; TRBD1 might be the D (5 bases). CDR3 length: 13 residues. Trimming stripped 5 bases from V and 12 bases from J, with 19 bases between. Germline CDR1 is SEHNR and CDR2 is FQNEAQ (reference sequence). CDR3 coding DNA: TGTGCCAGCAGCCCCTACCAGGGACGAGAGTCTTTCTTT. Translated: CASSPYQGRESFF.

The rearrangement joins TRBV30 to TRBJ2-1; 9 nucleotides line up with TRBD2. The germline V gene has CDR1 GTSNPN and CDR2 SVGIG (reference sequence). The CDR3 spans 17 residues. The junction had 8 bases not matched to a gene; V was cut back by 2 bases and J by 0 bases. The CDR3 DNA follows: TGTGCCTGGAGTTTTCCGACTAGCGGTTACTCCTACAATGAGCAGTTCTTC. Residues: CAWSFPTSGYSYNEQFF.

The V call is TRBV30, the J call TRBJ2-5, with D possibly being TRBD1 (7 bases). CDR3 size: 15 residues. The germline V gene has CDR1 GTSNPN and CDR2 SVGIG (reference sequence). V lost 2 bases and J 5 bases, leaving 18 bases between the germline ends. The CDR3 here is CAWSFVRGAVETQYF. CDR3 DNA: TGTGCCTGGAGTTTCGTCAGGGGGGCAGTGGAGACCCAGTACTTC. The full variable domain, in which reference TRBV30 and TRBJ2-5 provide the parts outside the CDR3, is SQTIHQWPATLVQPVGSPLSLECTVEGTSNPNLYWYRQAAGRGLQLLFYSVGIGQISSEVPQNLSASRPQDRQFILSSKKLLLSDSGFYLCAWSFVRGAVETQYFGPGTRLLVL.

The chain links TRBV7-2 to TRBJ2-1; 11 bases are a match to TRBD2. J gave up 15 bases and V 1 base, and 2 bases lay outside the gene matches. The germline V gene has CDR1 SGHTA and CDR2 FQGNSA. The CDR3 is 12 amino acids. CDR3 DNA sequence: TGTGCCAGCAGCTTAGAGGGGACTAGCGGGTTCTTC. Amino acid sequence: CASSLEGTSGFF.

V usage is TRBV6-1 and J usage is TRBJ1-5; D gene uncertain. Germline assignment: CDR1 MNHNS and CDR2 SASEGT. The CDR3 covers 15 residues. V shed 0 bases and J shed 1 base, with 7 bases lying between them. The CDR3 DNA follows: TGTGCCAGCAGTGAAGCGCTGGGCAGCAATCAGCCCCAGCATTTT. It specifies CASSEALGSNQPQHF.

CDR3 DNA: TGTGCCAGCATCTTGGTACAGGGAACCGGGGAGCTGTTTTTT. Its translation is CASILVQGTGELFF. V and J are TRBV7-6 and TRBJ2-2, with D perhaps TRBD1 (6 bases). V shed 7 bases and J shed 5 bases, with 14 bases lying between them. Germline assignment: CDR1 SGHVS and CDR2 FNYEAQ. The CDR3 extends over 14 amino acids.

This sequence joins TRBV6-6 and TRBJ2-7; D might be TRBD2 (5 bases). CDR3 length equals 13 residues. V lost 4 bases and J 5 bases, leaving 12 bases between the germline ends. Per the germline V gene, CDR1 is MNHNY and CDR2 is SVGAGI (reference sequence). The CDR3 coding sequence is TGTGCCAGCAGTTCCGGGATGCTGGACGAGCAGTACTTC. Protein product: CASSSGMLDEQYF.

This clone was observed a handful of times. CDR3 in DNA: TGTGCCAGCAGTGAGGAAGCGATCCAAGAGACCCAGTACTTC. Amino acid sequence: CASSEEAIQETQYF. The genes are TRBV2 and TRBJ2-5; no definite D call. From germline, CDR1 is SNHLY and CDR2 FYNNEI. The CDR3 covers 14 residues. The V end was cut by 3 bases, the J end by 1 base, with 9 bases between.

This chain joins TRBV2 and TRBJ1-5, with 9 bases matching TRBD1. CDR1 is SNHLY, CDR2 FYNNEI, per germline. Trimming at V came to 6 bases and at J to 2 bases, leaving 2 bases not matched to a gene. The CDR3 has 14 residues. CDR3 in DNA: TGTGCCAGCAGGGACAGGGGAGGCAATCAGCCCCAGCATTTT. Its translation: CASRDRGGNQPQHF.

The CDR3 protein is CASSRGQKVSGLAGFNEQFF. CDR3 nucleotide sequence: TGTGCCAGTAGTAGAGGACAGAAAGTTTCGGGACTAGCGGGATTCAATGAGCAGTTCTTC. The chain couples TRBV19 to TRBJ2-1, with 13 bases lining up with TRBD2. There are 20 residues in the CDR3. Unmatched junction bases numbered 18, after V lost 4 bases and J lost 6 bases. Germline values: CDR1 LNHDA, CDR2 SQIVND (reference sequence).

The rearrangement uses TRBV10-3 and TRBJ2-2; 10 positions agree with TRBD2. Looked up from germline, CDR1 is ENHRY and CDR2 is SYGVKD. After removal of 10 bases from V and 1 base from J, the junction contained 6 bases not matched to a gene. The length of the CDR3 is 15 residues. CDR3 nucleotides: TGTGCCACCTTAGGACTAGCGGTGAACACCGGGGAGCTGTTTTTT. It translates to CATLGLAVNTGELFF.

Judged by abundance, this clone is medium-sized (0.01 to 0.1%). The rearrangement joins TRBV4-2 to TRBJ1-4, with unresolved D. The CDR3 sequence is 15 residues long. Trimming took off 0 bases at V and 0 bases at J, with 5 bases between the two ends. The germline gives CDR1 LGHNA, CDR2 YNFKEQ. The CDR3 nucleotides read TGTGCCAGCAGCCAAGATAAATCAACTAATGAAAAACTGTTTTTT. Translated, it gives CASSQDKSTNEKLFF.

V and J are TRBV29-1 and TRBJ1-3; D is unclear. This CDR3 is built from 14 residues. Germline values: CDR1 SQVTM, CDR2 ANQGSEA. V dropped 4 bases and J dropped 2 bases, with 12 bases sitting between them. CDR3 protein: CSVGTGGTGNTIYF. CDR3 DNA sequence: TGCAGCGTTGGTACGGGAGGGACTGGAAACACCATATATTTT.

The rearrangement joins TRBV11-1 to TRBJ2-1; 9 bases fit TRBD2. Germline CDR1 SGHAT, CDR2 FQDESV (reference sequence). CDR3 length: 15 amino acids. J was trimmed by 6 bases and V by 3 bases; bases with no gene match: 6. For the CDR3, the DNA is TGTGCCAGCAGCTTTAGCGGGAGTCCCATCAATGAGCAGTTCTTC. Its protein product is CASSFSGSPINEQFF.

The V and J genes are TRBV19 and TRBJ2-1; no firm D call. The V end was cut by 4 bases, the J end by 9 bases, with 25 bases between. Germline assignment: CDR1 LNHDA and CDR2 SQIVND (reference sequence). This CDR3 comprises 17 residues. CDR3 region: CASSTIDSSGSFGEQFF. Here the CDR3 DNA reads TGTGCCAGTAGTACTATCGATAGCTCTGGGTCTTTCGGTGAGCAGTTCTTC. Variable domain in full (rest from reference TRBV19 and TRBJ2-1): DGGITQSPKYLFRKEGQNVTLSCEQNLNHDAMYWYRQDPGQGLRLIYYSQIVNDFQKGDIAEGYSVSREKKESFPLTVTSAQKNPTAFYLCASSTIDSSGSFGEQFFGPGTRLTVL.

This chain uses TRBV7-2 with TRBJ2-5; 9 nucleotides match TRBD1. With V trimmed by 1 base and J by 4 bases, 4 bases remained unmatched. The CDR3 spans 15 residues. Germline V gene lookup returns CDR1 SGHTA and CDR2 FQGNSA. CDR3: CASSLEGQGTETQYF. CDR3 DNA: TGTGCCAGCAGCTTAGAGGGACAGGGCACAGAGACCCAGTACTTC.

The chain combines TRBV9 with TRBJ1-1; TRBD1 matches at 7 bases. V lost 0 bases, J lost 0 bases, and 8 bases stayed unmatched. The CDR3 runs 17 residues. From germline, CDR1 is SGDLS and CDR2 YYNGEE. CDR3 loop: CASSVAGRTGLNTEAFF. In nucleotides, the CDR3 is TGTGCCAGCAGCGTAGCTGGGAGGACAGGACTGAACACTGAAGCTTTCTTT.